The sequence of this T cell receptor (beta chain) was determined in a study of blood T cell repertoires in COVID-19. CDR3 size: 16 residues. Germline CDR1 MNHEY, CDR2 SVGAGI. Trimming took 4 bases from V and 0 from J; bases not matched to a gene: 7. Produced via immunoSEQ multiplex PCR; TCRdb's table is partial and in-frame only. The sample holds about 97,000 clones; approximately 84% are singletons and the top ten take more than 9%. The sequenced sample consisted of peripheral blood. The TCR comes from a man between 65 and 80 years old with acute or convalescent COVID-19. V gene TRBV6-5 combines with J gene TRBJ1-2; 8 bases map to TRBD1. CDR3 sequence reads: CASSWGQATSNYGYTF. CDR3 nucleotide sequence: TGTGCCAGCAGTTGGGGACAGGCGACTTCTAACTATGGCTACACCTTC.